The source of this T cell receptor beta chain is a study of T cells after yellow fever vaccination. Overall study context: Preparation of fractions with low cell numbers was performed using SMART-Seq v4 Ultra Low Input. Study results and limitations: The presence of abundant clonotypes contaminating from the bulk population was possible in FACS-sorted repertoires. Re-detected after boosting: most primary clones, 96% of CD4 and under 90% of CD8. The study found a weaker secondary response that peaked faster, day 5 versus 15.

In this sample, this clonotype turned up a few times. Its specificity is unknown. TCRdb analysed the 5' RACE reads with MiXCR anew, one entry per CDR3 protein. The repertoire holds 400,000 or so distinct CDR3 sequences, roughly 10% seen once, with roughly 18% in the top ten. The CDR3 is 13 amino acids. The germline V and J ends were trimmed by 6 bases and 7 bases, with 15 bases remaining between them. CDR1 MGHRA and CDR2 YSYEKL come from the germline V gene. Here the sequenced sample was PBMCs, taken on the day of the first yellow fever vaccination. This clonotype originated in a man between 18 and 35 years old who received the YFV17D yellow fever vaccine. This rearrangement joins TRBV4-1 to TRBJ2-5; tentatively, D is TRBD2 (5 bases). CDR3 nucleotide sequence: TGCGCCAGCAGTCCCCGGGGTTCCGGGACCCAGTACTTC. It codes for CASSPRGSGTQYF.